Sequencing of this T cell receptor beta chain was carried out in a study of monozygotic twins with cystic fibrosis. General observations from the study: No link emerged between shared CDR3 counts and age, concordance or severity. Median Simpson clonality of approximately 0.0088 suggested naive T cells predominated. V usage most resembled the co-twin in 13 of 16 pairs.

Germline V gene lookup returns CDR1 SEHNR and CDR2 FQNEAQ (reference sequence). V lost 4 bases and J 3 bases, leaving 13 bases between the germline ends. This CDR3 comprises 14 residues. The assay was immunoSEQ multiplex PCR, and TCRdb's table has in-frame clones only and misses some. Of some 19,000 clones listed, nearly 98% are singletons. As to this clone: Antigen specificity is unknown.

The TCR sequence derives from a woman aged 30 to 39 with cystic fibrosis. What was sequenced was blood. V is TRBV7-9 and J is TRBJ2-7; a possible D gene is TRBD1 (6 bases). Written as DNA, the CDR3 is TGTGCCAGCAGCTCCGGACAGAGTTACTACGAGCAGTACTTC. Protein: CASSSGQSYYEQYF.